The sequence of this T cell receptor (beta chain) was determined in a study of beta chain features in type 1 diabetes. Study findings and constraints: In every one of the four CD4+ subsets, TCRB CDR3s were moderately but significantly shorter in Type 1 diabetes patients.

In the case of this clone: Its target is not known.

Trimming removed 5 bases from V and 10 bases from J; junction bases left unmatched: 6. CDR3 length equals 12 residues. Germline-derived CDR1 and CDR2 are SQVTM and ANQGSEA. Every isolated RNA sample was fully reverse transcribed, so sequencing captured expressed TCRB transcripts. Only in-frame clones appear in the TCRdb table, and some are missing; sequencing was by immunoSEQ multiplex PCR. There are around 600,000 clones in the sample; 9.5% to 15% occur only once, and around 0.12% lies in the top ten. This chain connects TRBV29-1 to TRBJ2-1, with 9 positions matching TRBD1. The TCR comes from a young man with type 1 diabetes. Sequenced material: naive CD4+ T cells from blood. CDR3 sequence: CSVQADRGEQFF. The CDR3, as DNA: TGCAGCGTTCAAGCGGACAGGGGAGAGCAGTTCTTC.